What follows is one T cell receptor beta chain and its context. Recruitment covered about two dozen US areas and drew participants whose ages spanned about 18 to 90 years. Germline V gives CDR1 SGHDT, CDR2 YYEEEE. The CDR3 has 14 residues. V gave up 3 bases and J gave up 5 bases; unmatched junction bases: 6. These data are taken from a study of blood T cell repertoires in COVID-19. Repertoires were generated with immunoSEQ multiplex PCR, while TCRdb's copy carries only in-frame clones and drops some. Here the sample spans over 250,000 clones, roughly 89% being singletons. Sequenced sample: PBMCs or T cells enriched from blood (not recorded which). J is TRBJ2-7 and V is TRBV5-6; the match to TRBD1 covers 9 bases. This sequence originates from a woman between 18 and 30 years old who had recovered from COVID-19. As DNA, the CDR3 is TGTGCCAGCAGCTATGGACAGGGGACGAACGAGCAGTACTTC. Protein: CASSYGQGTNEQYF. The complete variable domain, with remaining parts taken from reference TRBV5-6 and TRBJ2-7, reads DAGVTQSPTHLIKTRGQQVTLRCSPKSGHDTVSWYQQALGQGPQFIFQYYEEEERQRGNFPDRFSGHQFPNYSSELNVNALLLGDSALYLCASSYGQGTNEQYFGPGTRLTVT.